Listed here are 21 T cell receptor beta chains from one sample, sequenced in a study of T cell changes during pregnancy in multiple sclerosis (dated by TCRdb to 2018 to 2020). The library was obtained by the immunoSEQ multiplex PCR assay. In TCRdb, the immuneACCESS table is reduced to in-frame sequences with V and J assigned. These tables do not hold every clone; where another copy was compared, an unresolved V gene accounts for under half, and the others remain unexplained. This sample comprises more than 20,000 clones, around 81% of them detected only once. In total, the top ten clones hold 15% to 17% of the sample. The sequences come from CD8+ T cells from peripheral blood mononuclear cells, collected in the first trimester of pregnancy. The receptors were sampled from a female donor in good health, enrolled as a control in a pregnancy study.

This clone was seen a single time. The chain recombines TRBV5-5 with TRBJ2-5; 8 bases agree with TRBD1. Losses at the gene ends were 4 bases for V and 5 bases for J; bases not matched to a gene: 4. CDR1 SGHKS and CDR2 YYEKEE come from the germline V gene (reference sequence). CDR3 length: 13 residues. In DNA, the CDR3 is TGTGCCAGCAGCCGGACAGGGTTCGAGACCCAGTACTTC. Amino acid sequence: CASSRTGFETQYF. The full variable domain, rest sourced from reference TRBV5-5 and TRBJ2-5, is DAGVTQSPTHLIKTRGQQVTLRCSPISGHKSVSWYQQVLGQGPQFIFQYYEKEERGRGNFPDRFSARQFPNYSSELNVNALLLGDSALYLCASSRTGFETQYFGPGTRLLVL.

The chain recombines TRBV6-1 with TRBJ2-1; D is perhaps TRBD2 (5 bases). The CDR3 runs to 14 residues. The ends were cut back, 2 bases at V and 3 bases at J, with 8 bases in the middle. Per germline, CDR1 MNHNS and CDR2 SASEGT. The chain's CDR3 is CASSEPDFYNEQFF. The CDR3 region has the DNA TGTGCCAGCAGTGAACCGGACTTCTACAATGAGCAGTTCTTC.

The gene calls are TRBV28 and TRBJ1-1; 7 bases agree with TRBD1. The CDR3 is 16 amino acids. The V gene's germline CDR1 is MDHEN and CDR2 SYDVKM. Germline trimming cut 1 base from V and 0 bases from J; bases unmatched to any gene: 5. The CDR3 region is CASSLFTGALNTEAFF. CDR3 coding DNA: TGTGCCAGCAGTTTATTTACAGGGGCGCTGAACACTGAAGCTTTCTTT.

The V and J genes are TRBV7-6 and TRBJ2-3; D unclear. This CDR3 has 12 amino acids. V shed 5 bases and J shed 6 bases, with 9 bases lying between them. CDR1 and CDR2 (germline): SGHVS, FNYEAQ. The CDR3 DNA sequence: TGTGCCAGCAGCCTTGACATGGATACGCAGTATTTT. Protein: CASSLDMDTQYF.

This chain uses TRBV18 with TRBJ1-1, with 10 positions matching TRBD1. V lost 3 bases and J lost 3; bases outside the gene matches: 16. The CDR3 is 19 amino acids. Germline CDR1 reads KGHSH; CDR2 reads LQKENI. The CDR3 bases are TGTGCCAGCTCACCCCTTGTGGGAGGACAGGGGGGGGCCCACACTGAAGCTTTCTTT. Protein product: CASSPLVGGQGGAHTEAFF. Full variable domain (rest looked up from reference TRBV18 and TRBJ1-1): NAGVMQNPRHLVRRRGQEARLRCSPMKGHSHVYWYRQLPEEGLKFMVYLQKENIIDESGMPKERFSAEFPKEGPSILRIQQVVRGDSAAYFCASSPLVGGQGGAHTEAFFGQGTRLTVV.

The chain links TRBV14 to TRBJ1-1; no clear D. The CDR3 runs to 15 residues. V was clipped by 3 bases and J by 3 bases, with 14 bases between them. CDR1 and CDR2 (germline): SGHDN, FVKESK. CDR3 protein: CASSQGPARDTEAFF. Here the CDR3 DNA reads TGTGCCAGCAGCCAGGGCCCAGCTCGAGACACTGAAGCTTTCTTT.

The V gene is TRBV7-2, the J gene TRBJ1-4, with TRBD1 as a possible D gene (5 bases). The germline V and J ends were trimmed by 4 bases and 8 bases, with 20 bases remaining between them. The CDR3 contains 16 residues. Germline V CDR1 and CDR2: SGHTA, FQGNSA. In DNA, the CDR3 is TGTGCCAGCAGCTCACACCGGGGGAAGTCGCCGGAAAAACTGTTTTTT. It yields the protein CASSSHRGKSPEKLFF.

This rearrangement joins TRBV14 to TRBJ2-7; 9 positions match TRBD1. Germline loops: CDR1 SGHDN, CDR2 FVKESK. This CDR3 has 14 amino acids. The ends lost 0 bases at V and 8 bases at J; junction bases unmatched: 5. CDR3 loop: CASSQDFGTGQQYF. The CDR3 DNA reads TGTGCCAGCAGCCAAGATTTCGGGACAGGGCAGCAGTACTTC.

This clone was seen a single time. Being one base from a much bigger clone, this may be a read error. Other nucleotide sequences in the sample specify the same CDR3. The chain carries TRBV7-7 and TRBJ2-1; the match to TRBD1 covers 7 bases. Germline CDR1 reads SSHAT; CDR2 reads FNYEAQ (reference sequence). This CDR3 is built from 16 residues. The CDR3 DNA follows: TGTGCTAGCAGTCGGACAGGCCTCCCCCCTTACAATGAGCAGTTCTTC. This gives the protein CASSRTGLPPYNEQFF.

This clone was counted once. V and J are TRBV7-9 and TRBJ2-7; tentatively, D is TRBD1 (6 bases). This CDR3 comprises 13 residues. Germline V gene sequence: CDR1 SEHNR, CDR2 FQNEAQ (reference sequence). Trimming removed 5 bases from V and 3 bases from J, with 11 bases in between. The CDR3 here is CASSPPTGYEQYF. The DNA for the CDR3 is TGTGCCAGCAGCCCCCCGACAGGCTACGAGCAGTACTTC.

The CDR3 reads CASSPHWGERAKNIQYF. In DNA form, the CDR3 reads TGTGCCAGCAGCCCTCATTGGGGCGAGCGAGCCAAAAACATTCAGTACTTC. V and J are TRBV14 and TRBJ2-4, with D possibly being TRBD1 (5 bases). The germline V gene encodes CDR1 SGHDN and CDR2 FVKESK. V was shortened by 4 bases and J by 0 bases, with 16 bases between the two germline ends. The CDR3 length is 17 residues. The full variable domain, with the rest looked up from reference TRBV14 and TRBJ2-4, is EAGVTQFPSHSVIEKGQTVTLRCDPISGHDNLYWYRRVMGKEIKFLLHFVKESKQDESGMPNNRFLAERTGGTYSTLKVQPAELEDSGVYFCASSPHWGERAKNIQYFGAGTRLSVL.

This rearrangement joins TRBV27 to TRBJ1-5; the D gene is possibly TRBD1 (6 bases). The ends were cut back, 5 bases at V and 1 base at J, with 18 bases in the middle. The germline V gene has CDR1 MNHEY and CDR2 SMNVEV (reference sequence). This CDR3 has 17 residues. This CDR3 reads CASSPKQQGMSNQPQHF. CDR3 coding DNA: TGTGCCAGCAGTCCAAAACAACAGGGTATGAGCAATCAGCCCCAGCATTTT.

The chain is built from TRBV28 and TRBJ2-7, with 8 bases matching TRBD1. CDR1 and CDR2 from the germline V gene are MDHEN and SYDVKM. V trimming: 4 bases; J trimming: 5 bases; junction bases outside the gene matches: 10. This CDR3 region has 15 residues. The CDR3 coding sequence is TGTGCCAGCAGTTCCTTAGGACAGGGTCAAGACGAGCAGTACTTC. Residues: CASSSLGQGQDEQYF.

The CDR3, as DNA: TGTGCCAGCAGTTTAGGGGTCCTAGCGGACAATGAGCAGTTCTTC. It codes for CASSLGVLADNEQFF. The chain is built from TRBV28 and TRBJ2-1; 7 nucleotides match TRBD2. Germline CDR1 reads MDHEN; CDR2 reads SYDVKM. The CDR3 is 15 amino acids. After removal of 2 bases from V and 5 bases from J, the junction contained 6 bases not matched to a gene.

The genes are TRBV5-1 and TRBJ1-3, with TRBD1 matching 10 bases. The V gene's germline CDR1 is SGHRS and CDR2 YFSETQ. There are 15 residues in the CDR3. The J segment lost 2 bases and the V segment lost 4 bases, leaving 3 bases of the junction unmatched. CDR3 sequence: CASSGDRGPGNTIYF. Written as DNA, the CDR3 is TGCGCCAGCAGCGGCGACAGGGGGCCTGGAAACACCATATATTTT.

The chain joins TRBV27 to TRBJ1-2; a possible D gene is TRBD1 (6 bases). The CDR3 length is 13 residues. From germline, CDR1 is MNHEY and CDR2 SMNVEV (reference sequence). V was shortened by 4 bases and J by 8 bases, with 14 bases between the two germline ends. CDR3: CASSSGTSRGYTF. The CDR3 bases are TGTGCCAGCAGTTCCGGGACATCAAGGGGCTACACCTTC.

This sequence joins TRBV4-1 and TRBJ1-4; D might be TRBD1 (6 bases). The CDR3 length is 15 residues. Per germline, CDR1 MGHRA and CDR2 YSYEKL. V lost 0 bases and J 8 bases, leaving 13 bases between the germline ends. The CDR3 DNA reads as TGCGCCAGCAGCCAAGAAGGGGGAGGGCGAGAAAAACTGTTTTTT. This encodes CASSQEGGGREKLFF.

The chain carries TRBV9 and TRBJ2-5; 8 bases align to TRBD2. The CDR3 spans 15 residues. With V trimmed by 0 bases and J by 6 bases, 7 bases remained unmatched. CDR1 and CDR2 from the germline V gene are SGDLS and YYNGEE. The CDR3 is CASSVVDGGEKTQYF. The CDR3, as DNA: TGTGCCAGCAGCGTAGTCGACGGGGGGGAGAAGACCCAGTACTTC.

The gene calls are TRBV5-1 and TRBJ2-5, with TRBD2 matching over 7 bases. The CDR3 loop spans 16 amino acids. Germline V lookup: CDR1 SGHRS, CDR2 YFSETQ. V lost 2 bases and J lost 1; bases outside the gene matches: 8. The CDR3 reads CASSFRASGTQETQYF. As DNA, the CDR3 is TGCGCCAGCAGCTTTAGGGCTAGCGGAACCCAAGAGACCCAGTACTTC.

V and J are TRBV28 and TRBJ2-5; D unresolved. The CDR3 spans 15 residues. V was clipped by 3 bases and J by 1 base, with 12 bases between them. The V gene's germline CDR1 is MDHEN and CDR2 SYDVKM. The DNA of the CDR3 is TGTGCCAGCAGTTTGCAACTCAGGTCCCAAGAGACCCAGTACTTC. This gives the protein CASSLQLRSQETQYF.

V is TRBV6-1 and J is TRBJ2-7; D is perhaps TRBD1 (7 bases). V was pared by 4 bases and J by 5 bases, with 18 bases between. This CDR3 contains 15 residues. Germline V gene lookup returns CDR1 MNHNS and CDR2 SASEGT. Written as DNA, the CDR3 is TGTGCCAGCAGTGGCCGGACAGGAGCTAGCGACGAGCAGTACTTC. The encoded protein is CASSGRTGASDEQYF.